The following is a T cell receptor beta chain sequence with its context. This clone was seen a single time. This clone's antigen is unknown. No base quality values were provided; no much bigger clone lies one nucleotide off. The time point label, read with the paper, signifies: cycle 1 day 1 (C1D1), immediately before nivolumab initiation. All trial patients had relapsed after autologous stem cell transplantation, with cohorts A, B and C differing in prior brentuximab vedotin exposure. A total of around 60 patients with relapsed/refractory classical Hodgkin lymphoma made up the trial cohort, and each patient's best overall response was complete response, partial response or progressive disease. Trial patients were treated with single-agent nivolumab in the multi-cohort phase II CheckMate 205 trial. An independent review committee assessed best overall response by applying the 2007 International Working Group response criteria. Trial PBMCs were obtained immediately prior to nivolumab initiation (C1D1) and on therapy at cycle 2 day 1 and cycle 4 day 1. Peripheral blood was collected in 8 mL Vacutainer Cell Preparation Tubes, from which PBMCs were isolated by centrifugation and then cryopreserved.

The data are from a study of PD-1 blockade in classical Hodgkin lymphoma (dated by TCRdb to the early 2020s). Broadly, across the study: Nivolumab dosing was 3 mg/kg intravenously every 2 weeks, continuing until either disease progression or unacceptable toxicity. To define a peripheral blood immune signature of response to PD-1 blockade in classical Hodgkin lymphoma, the study combined TCR beta sequencing with CyTOF. The full study reports these points: The study was restricted to a single clinical trial cohort, and the causes of repertoire differences, possibly disease activity or prior therapy, were left undefined. Baseline diversity similar to that of newly diagnosed patients was observed in trial patients achieving complete response, whereas significantly lower diversity was observed in partial responders and progressors. Newly diagnosed patients were reported to have lower baseline TCR diversity than healthy donors, and relapsed/refractory patients were reported to have lower baseline TCR diversity still. Diversity was lower in patients who began nivolumab less than 1 year after ASCT, so these patients were left out of later analyses to avoid confounding by immune reconstitution. A significant rise by C4D1 was seen in CD4+ but not CD8+ TCR diversity (p=0.0027 vs p=0.16), with the rise being most apparent in complete responders (p=0.02).

CDR1 and CDR2, looked up from the germline V gene (reference sequence), are GTSNPN and SVGIG. Cut back by 1 base and 0 bases, the V and J ends lie 10 bases apart. The CDR3 measures 15 amino acids from cysteine to phenylalanine. The entry retains the CDR3 DNA only, 45 bases that are in frame from base 1. Genomic DNA was extracted with the Qiagen DNeasy kit from unsorted PBMCs and from negatively selected CD4+ and CD8+ fractions. Using primers that anneal to V and J segments, immunoSEQ multiplex PCR amplified the TCR beta CDR3 regions. A synthetic immune receptor repertoire was used to minimize amplification bias, and remaining bias was computationally removed after sequencing. The study's own analysis went as follows. Repertoire diversity was quantified as the Shannon entropy index using custom Python scripts. Unsorted, CD4+ and CD8+ repertoires were analyzed separately, except for combined analyses in which CD4+ and CD8+ sequences were merged in silico. Clonal expansion was defined as at least a 2-fold frequency increase after treatment relative to C1D1, with a pseudocount of 0.5 for undetected baseline clones. Singleton clones were defined as clones with 0 or 1 copy at C1D1, and non-singleton clones were defined as clones with 2 or more copies. Clones expanded in unsorted samples were assigned a CD4+, CD8+ or unknown annotation through matching of protein sequences in sorted samples from the same patient. Wilcoxon tests on paired samples were used to test changes in diversity from C1D1 to C4D1. TCRdb took over this immuneACCESS table, retaining in-frame rearrangements with V and J assigned. Such tables are incomplete; in checked studies, under half of the missing clones stem from an unresolved V gene, and the remainder is unexplained. The V and J calls and clone size were taken over from that table, and D and trimming were inferred from the DNA. A total of roughly 92,000 clones appear in this sample, roughly 90% of them only once. Jointly, the top ten make up less than 3.5% of the sample.

The receptor comes from a human donor with classical Hodgkin lymphoma. The input for sequencing was peripheral blood mononuclear cells (PBMCs), taken at baseline. The rearrangement combines TRBV30 with TRBJ1-3; no confident D gene assignment can be made. The DNA is TGTGCCTGGAGTGATCCAGGACGCTCTGGAAACACCATATATTTT. Its protein reads: CAWSDPGRSGNTIYF.